This is a list of T cell receptor beta chains from one sample in a study of technical replicates of blood from a handful of donors. Sequenced by immunoSEQ multiplex PCR; TCRdb stores in-frame clones only, minus some. The table has roughly 92,000 clones, around 96% seen once; the top ten hold 0.3% to 0.35%. The sample was T cells isolated from PBMCs. The receptors come from a human donor in good health. CDR3s include the opening cysteine and the closing phenylalanine or tryptophan. D genes are given only for firm matches. Clone size appears in some rows only: once, few, many, or a class for an expanded clone.

CASNVGQGAGTIYF,TGTGCCAGCAATGTGGGACAGGGGGCTGGCACCATATATTTT,14,TRBD1,.,TRBV2,TRBJ1-3
CASTPDSRSGYTF,TGTGCCTCGACGCCGGACAGTCGGTCTGGCTACACCTTC,13,.,.,TRBV30,TRBJ1-2
CASSFQGSGRYEQYF,TGTGCCAGCAGCTTCCAGGGGAGCGGGAGGTACGAGCAGTACTTC,15,TRBD2,.,TRBV7-9,TRBJ2-7
CASSSQFGSSYNEQFF,TGTGCCAGCAGCTCCCAATTCGGGAGCTCCTACAATGAGCAGTTCTTC,16,.,.,TRBV7-6,TRBJ2-1
CASSLGAGGGYEQYF,TGTGCCAGCAGCTTAGGGGCAGGGGGCGGTTACGAGCAGTACTTC,15,TRBD1,.,TRBV7-9,TRBJ2-7
CASSLQGLLYEQYF,TGTGCCAGCAGTTTACAGGGGCTCCTCTACGAGCAGTACTTC,14,.,.,TRBV28,TRBJ2-7
CASSLGGQLIYEQYF,TGCGCCAGCAGCTTAGGGGGACAGCTTATTTACGAGCAGTACTTC,15,TRBD1,.,TRBV5-1,TRBJ2-7
CASSRDRGNQPQHF,TGTGCCAGCAGCAGGGACAGGGGCAATCAGCCCCAGCATTTT,14,TRBD1,.,TRBV7-2,TRBJ1-5
CASSSTGGWTEAFF,TGTGCCAGCAGTTCCACAGGGGGCTGGACTGAAGCTTTCTTT,14,TRBD1,few,TRBV27,TRBJ1-1
CASSQVRRGRNTEAFF,TGTGCCAGCAGCCAAGTCAGACGGGGGAGGAACACTGAAGCTTTCTTT,16,.,.,TRBV4-2,TRBJ1-1
CASRSRSDGKGEQFF,TGCGCCAGCAGAAGCAGGTCGGACGGGAAGGGAGAGCAGTTCTTC,15,.,.,TRBV5-1,TRBJ2-1
CASSRTSGYNEQFF,TGTGCCAGCAGCCGGACTAGCGGCTACAATGAGCAGTTCTTC,14,TRBD2,.,TRBV14,TRBJ2-1
CSVAGQGDEAFF,TGCAGCGTTGCGGGACAGGGGGATGAAGCTTTCTTT,12,TRBD1,.,TRBV29-1,TRBJ1-1
CASSDAGIYNYGYTF,TGTGCCAGCAGTGATGCGGGGATCTACAACTATGGCTACACCTTC,15,.,.,TRBV6-1,TRBJ1-2
CASSLRQGAFGNTIYF,TGTGCCAGCAGCCTGCGACAGGGGGCTTTTGGAAACACCATATATTTT,16,TRBD1,.,TRBV5-8,TRBJ1-3
CASSLGTGTRYGYTF,TGTGCCAGCAGCCTAGGGACAGGCACTCGCTATGGCTACACCTTC,15,TRBD1,.,TRBV28,TRBJ1-2
CASSPGTGSFMNTEAFF,TGTGCCAGCAGTCCCGGGACAGGGAGCTTTATGAACACTGAAGCTTTCTTT,17,TRBD1,.,TRBV5-4,TRBJ1-1
CATGGVSGANVLTF,TGTGCCACCGGAGGGGTCTCTGGGGCCAACGTCCTGACTTTC,14,.,.,TRBV10-3,TRBJ2-6
CASSYNLNTGELFF,TGTGCCAGCAGCTATAACTTGAACACCGGGGAGCTGTTTTTT,14,.,.,TRBV14,TRBJ2-2
CASSLEWGINYGYTF,TGTGCCAGCAGCTTGGAATGGGGCATCAACTATGGCTACACCTTC,15,.,.,TRBV5-5,TRBJ1-2
CASSLGGRGQFF,TGTGCCAGCAGCTTGGGGGGGAGGGGGCAGTTCTTC,12,TRBD2,.,TRBV5-4,TRBJ2-1
CSVDDRGDEQFF,TGCAGCGTTGACGACAGGGGTGATGAGCAGTTCTTC,12,TRBD1,.,TRBV29-1,TRBJ2-1
CASSSDTSYEQYF,TGCGCCAGCAGCTCTGACACTTCCTACGAGCAGTACTTC,13,.,.,TRBV5-1,TRBJ2-7
CASRTFLRGPKETQYF,TGTGCCAGCAGAACCTTTCTCCGAGGGCCTAAAGAGACCCAGTACTTC,16,.,once,TRBV27,TRBJ2-5
CSAQAGAYEQYF,TGCAGCGCCCAGGCAGGGGCCTACGAGCAGTACTTC,12,.,once,TRBV29-1,TRBJ2-7
CASSFSAASYNEQFF,TGTGCCAGCAGCTTCTCGGCGGCCAGTTACAATGAGCAGTTCTTC,15,.,.,TRBV7-2,TRBJ2-1
CASSYAGAFSNQPQHF,TGTGCCAGTAGCTATGCAGGGGCTTTTAGCAATCAGCCCCAGCATTTT,16,.,.,TRBV19,TRBJ1-5
CASSLSGSLNEQYF,TGTGCCAGCAGCTTAAGTGGGAGTCTCAACGAGCAGTACTTC,14,.,.,TRBV5-4,TRBJ2-7
CASSEVGTGSYGYTF,TGTGCCAGCAGTGAAGTTGGGACAGGGTCTTATGGCTACACCTTC,15,TRBD1,.,TRBV6-1,TRBJ1-2
CSVEGRGRNYGYTF,TGCAGCGTTGAAGGCAGGGGCCGTAACTATGGCTACACCTTC,14,.,.,TRBV29-1,TRBJ1-2
CASSSPMERERDEQFF,TGTGCCAGCAGTTCCCCAATGGAGCGGGAGAGGGATGAGCAGTTCTTC,16,TRBD2,once,TRBV13,TRBJ2-1
CASTELKTGPNQPQHF,TGTGCCAGCACCGAACTCAAGACAGGGCCCAATCAGCCCCAGCATTTT,16,TRBD1,.,TRBV6-6,TRBJ1-5
CASSQSVSTLSEQFF,TGCGCCAGCAGTCAATCTGTGAGTACCCTTAGTGAGCAGTTCTTC,15,.,.,TRBV23-1,TRBJ2-1
CASSARGQGYTGELFF,TGTGCCAGCAGCGCAAGGGGACAGGGCTACACCGGGGAGCTGTTTTTT,16,TRBD1,.,TRBV11-2,TRBJ2-2
CAINQDRSGQPQHF,TGTGCCATCAACCAGGACAGATCAGGGCAGCCCCAGCATTTT,14,.,once,TRBV10-3,TRBJ1-5
CASSRLALVLEQYF,TGTGCCAGCAGTCGACTAGCGTTAGTGCTCGAGCAGTACTTC,14,TRBD2,.,TRBV28,TRBJ2-7
CSVEWGRDRVYNEQFF,TGCAGCGTTGAATGGGGGCGGGACAGGGTTTACAATGAGCAGTTCTTC,16,TRBD1,.,TRBV29-1,TRBJ2-1
CATNRGPGNTIYF,TGTGCCACTAACAGGGGGCCTGGAAACACCATATATTTT,13,TRBD1,.,TRBV10-3,TRBJ1-3
CASRAGYEQYF,TGTGCCAGCAGGGCAGGCTACGAGCAGTACTTC,11,.,.,TRBV2,TRBJ2-7
CASSLLPGELFF,TGTGCCAGCAGCTTACTTCCCGGGGAGCTGTTTTTT,12,.,.,TRBV7-3,TRBJ2-2
CASGYLGGGETQYF,TGTGCCAGCGGGTATTTGGGAGGGGGGGAGACCCAGTACTTC,14,.,.,TRBV27,TRBJ2-5
CASRSRGQGLGGKLFF,TGTGCCAGCAGATCCCGAGGTCAGGGCCTAGGGGGAAAACTGTTTTTT,16,.,.,TRBV5-8,TRBJ1-4